This T cell receptor beta chain appears in the sequencing data of a study of blood T cell repertoires in COVID-19. The wider study: Whether acute or convalescent, the COVID-19 samples came from the United States, Italy and Spain. Sources were T cells, B-cell-depleted T cells, or PBMCs; the material itself was cDNA or gDNA.

Germline V gene lookup returns CDR1 MNHEY and CDR2 SVGAGI. The CDR3 covers 14 residues. Deletions cut 2 bases from V and 5 bases from J, with 10 bases between. Authors' methods: Reference gene primer amplification in the assay estimated nucleated cell counts. Method: immunoSEQ multiplex PCR; TCRdb's copy keeps in-frame clones and lacks some. The V and J calls and clone size were taken over from that table, and D and trimming were inferred from the DNA. Found here are over 250,000 clones, approximately 85% of them singletons; the top ten hold approximately 11%. This clone was counted between two and nine times.

The receptor was isolated from a woman in her seventies with acute or convalescent COVID-19. The chain is built from TRBV6-5 and TRBJ1-5; a possible D gene is TRBD1 (6 bases). Material for sequencing was peripheral blood. In DNA form, the CDR3 reads TGTGCCAGCAGTTACGGACAGAACTATCAGCCCCAGCATTTT. Translation: CASSYGQNYQPQHF.